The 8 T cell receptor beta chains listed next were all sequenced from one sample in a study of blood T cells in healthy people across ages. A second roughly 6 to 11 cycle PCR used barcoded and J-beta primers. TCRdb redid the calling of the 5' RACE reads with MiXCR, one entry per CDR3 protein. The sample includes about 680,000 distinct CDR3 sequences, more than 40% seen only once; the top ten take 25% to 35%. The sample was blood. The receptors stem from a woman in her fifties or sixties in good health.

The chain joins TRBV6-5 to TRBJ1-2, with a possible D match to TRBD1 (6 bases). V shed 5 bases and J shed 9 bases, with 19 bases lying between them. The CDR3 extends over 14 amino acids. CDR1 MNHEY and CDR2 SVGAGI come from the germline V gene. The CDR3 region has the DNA TGTGCCAGCAGTCTCCGCCAGGGGCCTGCTAGCTACACCTTC. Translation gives CASSLRQGPASYTF.

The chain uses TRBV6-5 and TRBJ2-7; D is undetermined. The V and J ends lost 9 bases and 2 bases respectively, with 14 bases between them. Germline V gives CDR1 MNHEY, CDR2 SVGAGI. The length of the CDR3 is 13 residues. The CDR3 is CASRRSATYEQYF. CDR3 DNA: TGTGCCAGTCGGCGTTCCGCTACCTACGAGCAGTACTTC.

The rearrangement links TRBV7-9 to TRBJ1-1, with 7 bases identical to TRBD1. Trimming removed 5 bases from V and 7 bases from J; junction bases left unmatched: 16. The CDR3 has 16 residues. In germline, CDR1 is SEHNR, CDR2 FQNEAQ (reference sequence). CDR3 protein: CASSPTGAPVEHEAFF. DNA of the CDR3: TGTGCCAGCAGCCCTACAGGGGCCCCGGTTGAGCATGAAGCTTTCTTT. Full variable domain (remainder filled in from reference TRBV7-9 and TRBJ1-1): DTGVSQNPRHKITKRGQNVTFRCDPISEHNRLYWYRQTLGQGPEFLTYFQNEAQLEKSRLLSDRFSAERPKGSFSTLEIQRTEQGDSAMYLCASSPTGAPVEHEAFFGQGTRLTVV.

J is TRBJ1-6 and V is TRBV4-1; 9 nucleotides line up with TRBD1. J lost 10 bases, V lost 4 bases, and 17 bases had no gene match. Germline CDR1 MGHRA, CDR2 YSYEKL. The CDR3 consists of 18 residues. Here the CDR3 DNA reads TGCGCCAGCAGCCTGAGCCCCCTCCGGGACAGGGAGGACTCACCCCTCCACTTT. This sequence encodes CASSLSPLRDREDSPLHF.

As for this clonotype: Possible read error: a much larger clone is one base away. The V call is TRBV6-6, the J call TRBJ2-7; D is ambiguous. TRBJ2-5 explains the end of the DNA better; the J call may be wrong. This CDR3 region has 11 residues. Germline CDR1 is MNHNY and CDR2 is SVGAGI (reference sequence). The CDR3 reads CASGYLETQYF. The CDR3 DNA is TGTGCCAGCGGTTACTTGGAGACCCAGTACTTC.

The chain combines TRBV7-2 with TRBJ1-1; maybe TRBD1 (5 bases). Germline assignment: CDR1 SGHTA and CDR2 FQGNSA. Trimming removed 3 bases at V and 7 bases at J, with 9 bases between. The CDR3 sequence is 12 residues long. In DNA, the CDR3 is TGTGCCAGCAGCTTCGACGGGGGTGAAGCTTTCTTT. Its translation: CASSFDGGEAFF. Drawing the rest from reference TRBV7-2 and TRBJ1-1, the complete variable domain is GAGVSQSPSNKVTEKGKDVELRCDPISGHTALYWYRQSLGQGLEFLIYFQGNSAPDKSGLPSDRFSAERTGGSVSTLTIQRTQQEDSAVYLCASSFDGGEAFFGQGTRLTVV.

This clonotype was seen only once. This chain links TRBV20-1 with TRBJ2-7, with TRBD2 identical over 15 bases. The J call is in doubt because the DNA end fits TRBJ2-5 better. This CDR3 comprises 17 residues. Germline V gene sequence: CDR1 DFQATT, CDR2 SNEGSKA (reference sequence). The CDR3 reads CSARSAGTSGRLETQYF. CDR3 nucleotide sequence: TGCAGTGCTAGATCCGCCGGGACTAGCGGGAGGTTGGAGACCCAGTACTTC.

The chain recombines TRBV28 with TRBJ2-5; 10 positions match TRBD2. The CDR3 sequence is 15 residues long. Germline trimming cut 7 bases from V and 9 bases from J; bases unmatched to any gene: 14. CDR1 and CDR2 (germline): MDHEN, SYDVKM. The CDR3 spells CASTWTSGPKRAQYF. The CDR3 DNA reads TGTGCCAGCACCTGGACTAGCGGTCCCAAGAGGGCCCAGTACTTC.